Listed here are 10 T cell receptor beta chains from one sample, sequenced in a study of blood T cells in healthy people across ages. A J-beta primer mix and a sample-barcoded 5' primer were used in a second PCR of roughly 7 to 12 cycles. TCRdb itself ran the 5' RACE reads through MiXCR, one entry per CDR3 protein. This sample has some 900,000 distinct CDR3 sequences, with 29% found just once. Material for sequencing was blood. These receptors were taken from a woman older than 75 in good health.

As for this clonotype: The missing conserved phenylalanine or tryptophan at the end of this CDR3 makes a read error likely. Because the CDR3's place on the DNA is in doubt, the DNA is left out and the CDR3 is given as listed by TCRdb. V is TRBV7-9 and J is TRBJ2-1; the table assigns TRBD2, which was not confirmed against the DNA. Both ends counted, the CDR3 spans 17 residues. CDR1 and CDR2 (germline): SEHNR, FQNEAQ (reference sequence). CDR3 residues: CASSPASGGAAYNEQFI.

The CDR3 protein is CASSYRGRGGYTF. The CDR3, as DNA: TGTGCCAGCAGTTACAGGGGTCGAGGAGGCTACACCTTC. This chain uses TRBV2 with TRBJ1-2; 7 bases are a match to TRBD1. J lost 8 bases, V lost 5 bases, and 8 bases had no gene match. Germline loops: CDR1 SNHLY, CDR2 FYNNEI. This CDR3 spans 13 amino acids.

This clonotype occurred once. This may be a read error, as it is one base from a much larger clone. The V and J genes are TRBV7-2 and TRBJ1-5; TRBD1 might be the D (6 bases). CDR1 and CDR2 (germline): SGHTA, FQGNSA. V was pared by 5 bases and J by 7 bases, with 12 bases between. This CDR3 region has 13 residues. CDR3 residues: CTSSPQGRQPQHF. The CDR3 DNA sequence: TGTACCAGCAGCCCCCAGGGGAGACAGCCCCAGCATTTT.

The chain has TRBV7-9 and TRBJ1-4; maybe TRBD1 (6 bases). The CDR3 has 15 residues. The germline CDR1 and CDR2 sequences are SEHNR and FQNEAQ (reference sequence). Between the trimmed V and J ends, which lost 0 bases and 3 bases, there was a span of 8 bases. In DNA, the CDR3 is TGTGCCAGCAGCTTAGCACAGGGCCCTAATGAAAAACTGTTTTTT. Its translation: CASSLAQGPNEKLFF. The whole variable domain, filled in from reference TRBV7-9 and TRBJ1-4, reads DTGVSQNPRHKITKRGQNVTFRCDPISEHNRLYWYRQTLGQGPEFLTYFQNEAQLEKSRLLSDRFSAERPKGSFSTLEIQRTEQGDSAMYLCASSLAQGPNEKLFFGSGTQLSVL.

The table lists this clonotype with many counts. The CDR3 here is CASSWMGVDGYTF. In DNA form, the CDR3 reads TGCGCCAGCAGCTGGATGGGGGTGGATGGCTACACCTTC. J is TRBJ1-2 and V is TRBV5-1; the D gene is possibly TRBD1 (5 bases). There are 13 residues in the CDR3. Germline V lookup: CDR1 SGHRS, CDR2 YFSETQ. The V end was cut by 3 bases, the J end by 6 bases, with 12 bases between.

The chain has TRBV13 and TRBJ2-4, with D possibly being TRBD1 or TRBD2 (6 bases each). The CDR3 length is 14 residues. Germline V CDR1 and CDR2: PRHDT, FYEKMQ (reference sequence). With 7 bases removed from V and 6 bases from J, the gap between germline ends came to 16 bases. CDR3 in DNA: TGTGCCAGCATGCTTCGGGGGCGAGTAAACATTCAGTACTTC. Residues: CASMLRGRVNIQYF.

The chain combines TRBV12-3 or TRBV12-4 with TRBJ2-6; D ambiguous. V dropped 6 bases and J dropped 4 bases, with 13 bases sitting between them. This CDR3 is built from 15 residues. Here the CDR3 reads CASSQVPAGANVLTF. The CDR3 DNA reads as TGTGCCAGCAGCCAGGTCCCTGCGGGGGCCAACGTCCTGACTTTC.

This chain joins TRBV27 and TRBJ2-2; 11 nucleotides align to TRBD2. Germline CDR1 MNHEY, CDR2 SMNVEV (reference sequence). The CDR3 spans 20 residues. J gave up 4 bases and V 3 bases, and 16 bases lay outside the gene matches. The CDR3 sequence: CASSFGLAGTSTASTGELFF. The CDR3 region has the DNA TGTGCCAGCAGTTTTGGACTAGCGGGTACATCGACCGCGAGCACCGGGGAGCTGTTTTTT.

Regarding this clonotype: At one of its ends the junction is not consistent with the germline gene, which may arise from a read error. This sequence joins TRBV12-3 or TRBV12-4 and TRBJ2-3, with 8 bases aligning to TRBD2. This CDR3 spans 17 amino acids. The DNA of the CDR3 is TGTGCCAGCAGCCCTTTCCCCGGGGGGGCCAGAACAGATGCGCAGTATTTT. It specifies CASSPFPGGARTDAQYF.

The V and J genes are TRBV7-2 and TRBJ2-1; tentatively, D is TRBD1 or TRBD2 (5 bases each). The CDR3 covers 15 residues. V was trimmed by 5 bases and J by 5 bases, leaving 16 bases between them. Germline lookup yields CDR1 SGHTA and CDR2 FQGNSA. CDR3 in amino acids: CASSLYGTDDNEQFF. DNA of the CDR3: TGTGCCAGCAGCCTATATGGGACGGACGACAATGAGCAGTTCTTC.